This TCR beta chain was obtained from a study of T cell responses to AZD1222 COVID-19 vaccine. Study results and limitations: Epitopes outside B.1.351 and B.1.1.7 mutated regions reportedly drew nearly half of spike TCRs. Clonal diversity may have been underestimated, and the donors were mostly white British, with more females than males. Spike-specific TCR breadth and depth both grew after two AZD1222 doses. Sampling captured repertoires only after the peak T cell response.

Of note for this clone: The antigen is undetermined.

The CDR3 loop spans 16 amino acids. The junction had 14 bases not matched to a gene; V was cut back by 6 bases and J by 5 bases. Looked up from germline, CDR1 is SGHDN and CDR2 is FVKESK. TCRdb's copy holds only in-frame clones and misses some; the assay was immunoSEQ multiplex PCR. The table has around 130,000 clones, 88% seen once. The rearrangement joins TRBV14 to TRBJ2-7, with TRBD1 identical over 9 bases. The source is an adult who received the AZD1222 COVID-19 vaccine. The sample consisted of peripheral blood, taken 28 days after the second AZD1222 dose. The CDR3 loop reads CASSPRQGVLVHEQYF. The CDR3 DNA is TGTGCCAGCAGTCCGCGACAGGGGGTTTTGGTTCACGAGCAGTACTTC.